These 14 T cell receptor beta chains came from one sample sequenced in a study of blood T cell repertoires in COVID-19. This table comes from immunoSEQ multiplex PCR, and its TCRdb copy is limited to in-frame clones, with some not included. The table has under 200,000 clones, about 81% seen once; the top ten hold approximately 8.1%. The sequencing input was peripheral blood. The receptors derive from an older woman with COVID-19, enrolled during active disease.

The gene calls are TRBV7-9 and TRBJ1-1, with no clear D. The CDR3 has 11 residues. Germline assignment: CDR1 SEHNR and CDR2 FQNEAQ (reference sequence). The germline V and J ends were trimmed by 11 bases and 2 bases, with 9 bases remaining between them. CDR3: CALARNTEAFF. The CDR3 bases are TGTGCCCTAGCTAGAAACACTGAAGCTTTCTTT.

This sequence joins TRBV28 and TRBJ1-1; 8 bases fit TRBD1. The CDR3 is 15 amino acids. Germline V lookup: CDR1 MDHEN, CDR2 SYDVKM. Unmatched junction bases numbered 10, after V lost 6 bases and J lost 4 bases. The CDR3 loop is CASRTQGAVGTEAFF. In nucleotides, the CDR3 is TGTGCCAGCAGGACCCAGGGGGCCGTGGGCACTGAAGCTTTCTTT.

A single count supports this clone. This chain links TRBV5-1 with TRBJ1-4; perhaps TRBD1 as D (5 bases). The ends were cut back, 2 bases at V and 7 bases at J, with 12 bases in the middle. CDR1 is SGHRS, CDR2 YFSETQ, per germline. This CDR3 has 14 amino acids. The CDR3 DNA reads TGCGCCAGCAGCTTATTGCAGGGAAGTGAAAAACTGTTTTTT. Residues: CASSLLQGSEKLFF.

Comments on this clone: The CDR3 ends on some other residue instead of the conserved phenylalanine or tryptophan, so this is likely a read error. Because the CDR3's place on the DNA is in doubt, the DNA is left out and the CDR3 is given as listed by TCRdb. The chain has TRBV12-3 or TRBV12-4 and TRBJ2-7; the listed D gene, TRBD2, was not tested against the DNA. The CDR3 is 10 residues long, ends included. CDR3 loop: CASSLGSYPH.

To note about this clone: This sample includes further DNA sequences coding for the same CDR3. The rearrangement uses TRBV5-1 and TRBJ1-6, with 9 bases aligning to TRBD1. This CDR3 region has 14 residues. Germline V gene sequence: CDR1 SGHRS, CDR2 YFSETQ. V lost 7 bases to trimming and J lost 7 bases; unmatched junction nucleotides: 6. DNA of the CDR3: TGCGCCAGCTCCTTAGGGACAGGGAATTCACCCCTCCACTTT. Its translation: CASSLGTGNSPLHF.

The CDR3 sequence is CASSYAGSGNTIYF. The CDR3 DNA follows: TGTGCCAGCAGTTACGCAGGGTCCGGAAACACCATATATTTT. The V gene is TRBV6-2 or TRBV6-3, the J gene TRBJ1-3; a weak D match, TRBD1 (5 bases). This CDR3 is 14 amino acids long. V dropped 2 bases and J dropped 4 bases, with 9 bases sitting between them. Germline CDR1 and CDR2: MNHEY and SVGEGT.

The chain recombines TRBV29-1 with TRBJ2-1; 10 positions agree with TRBD2. The CDR3 consists of 14 residues. Germline V gene lookup returns CDR1 SQVTM and CDR2 ANQGSEA. The V segment lost 4 bases and the J segment 7 bases; nucleotides outside the gene matches: 7. The CDR3 protein is CSVGLAGGGNEQFF. CDR3 nucleotide sequence: TGCAGCGTTGGGTTAGCGGGAGGTGGAAATGAGCAGTTCTTC.

The J gene is TRBJ1-3, the V gene TRBV10-3, with D possibly TRBD1 on 5 matching bases. Germline assignment: CDR1 ENHRY and CDR2 SYGVKD. The V gene lost 5 bases and the J gene lost 0 bases, with 14 bases spanning the gap. This CDR3 contains 16 residues. This CDR3 is CAISSTMDNSGNTIYF. CDR3 sequence (DNA): TGTGCCATCAGTTCGACCATGGACAACTCTGGAAACACCATATATTTT.

The V call is TRBV15, the J call TRBJ1-4; D unresolved. Germline V gene data show CDR1 as LNHNV and CDR2 as YYDKDF (reference sequence). The CDR3 totals 13 residues. Trimming removed 4 bases at V and 5 bases at J, with 8 bases between. CDR3 DNA: TGTGCCACCAGCAAGCACGGGAATGAAAAACTGTTTTTT. Protein product: CATSKHGNEKLFF.

This chain uses TRBV2 with TRBJ2-1, with a possible D match to TRBD2 (6 bases). CDR3 length equals 15 residues. Trimming removed 1 base at V and 1 base at J, with 8 bases between. Germline V gives CDR1 SNHLY, CDR2 FYNNEI. CDR3 coding DNA: TGTGCCAGCAGTGAAGAGGCGGGATCCTACAATGAGCAGTTCTTC. Its translation is CASSEEAGSYNEQFF.

The CDR3 loop is CASRRTAQETQYF. CDR3 nucleotide sequence: TGTGCCAGCAGAAGGACAGCACAAGAGACCCAGTACTTC. The chain combines TRBV27 with TRBJ2-5, with a tentative D call TRBD1 (6 bases). The CDR3 is 13 amino acids. Trimming took 6 bases from V and 2 from J, leaving 10 bases between them. Germline CDR1 reads MNHEY; CDR2 reads SMNVEV (reference sequence).

The chain is built from TRBV11-2 and TRBJ1-4; D is possibly TRBD1 (5 bases). CDR3 length: 15 amino acids. Trimming cost V 5 bases and J 0 bases, with 10 bases left between them. The germline V gene has CDR1 SGHAT and CDR2 FQNNGV. Written as DNA, the CDR3 is TGTGCCAGCAGCCCCGACAGATCAACTAATGAAAAACTGTTTTTT. Amino acid sequence: CASSPDRSTNEKLFF.

The chain joins TRBV30 to TRBJ2-2; 9 bases line up with TRBD1. The CDR3 runs 13 residues. The germline V gene encodes CDR1 GTSNPN and CDR2 SVGIG (reference sequence). Germline trimming cut 3 bases from V and 6 bases from J; bases unmatched to any gene: 2. The CDR3 coding sequence is TGTGCCTGGAGCCGACAGGGGGCCGGGGAGCTGTTTTTT. Its translation: CAWSRQGAGELFF.

This chain joins TRBV6-6 and TRBJ1-1; 9 nucleotides line up with TRBD1. The CDR3 has 15 residues. Looked up from germline, CDR1 is MNHNY and CDR2 is SVGAGI (reference sequence). V dropped 3 bases and J dropped 3; count of bases not matched to a gene: 5. The CDR3 nucleotides are TGTGCCAGCAGTTATGGAAGGACAGGGGACACTGAAGCTTTCTTT. This gives the protein CASSYGRTGDTEAFF.